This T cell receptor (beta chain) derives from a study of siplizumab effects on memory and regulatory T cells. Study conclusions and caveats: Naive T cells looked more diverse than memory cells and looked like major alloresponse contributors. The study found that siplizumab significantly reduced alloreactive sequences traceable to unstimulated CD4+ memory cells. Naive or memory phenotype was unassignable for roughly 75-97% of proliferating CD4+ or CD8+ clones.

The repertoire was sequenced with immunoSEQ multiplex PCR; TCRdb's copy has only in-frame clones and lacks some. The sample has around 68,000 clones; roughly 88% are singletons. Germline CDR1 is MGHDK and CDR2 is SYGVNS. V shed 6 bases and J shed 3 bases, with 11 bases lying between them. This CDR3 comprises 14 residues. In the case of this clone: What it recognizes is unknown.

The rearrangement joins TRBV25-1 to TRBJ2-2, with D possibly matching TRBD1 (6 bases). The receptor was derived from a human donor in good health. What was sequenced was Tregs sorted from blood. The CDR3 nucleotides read TGTGCCAGCAGCAAAGGACAGCACACCGGGGAGCTGTTTTTT. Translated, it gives CASSKGQHTGELFF.